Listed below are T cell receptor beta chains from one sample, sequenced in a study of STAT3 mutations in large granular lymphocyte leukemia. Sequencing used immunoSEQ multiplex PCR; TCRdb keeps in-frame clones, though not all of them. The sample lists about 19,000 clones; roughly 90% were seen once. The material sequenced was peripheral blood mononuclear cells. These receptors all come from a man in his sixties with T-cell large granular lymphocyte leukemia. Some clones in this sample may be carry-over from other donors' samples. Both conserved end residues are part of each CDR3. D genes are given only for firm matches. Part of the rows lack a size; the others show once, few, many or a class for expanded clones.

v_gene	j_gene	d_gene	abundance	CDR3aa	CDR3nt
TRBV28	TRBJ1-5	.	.	CASSPGRGGPNQPQHF	TGTGCCAGCAGCCCTGGGAGGGGAGGCCCCAATCAGCCCCAGCATTTT
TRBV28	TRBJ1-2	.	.	CATITGSGYTF	TGTGCCACCATAACAGGGAGTGGCTACACCTTC
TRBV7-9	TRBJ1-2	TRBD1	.	CASSQGQNNYGYTF	TGTGCCAGCAGCCAGGGACAGAATAACTATGGCTACACCTTC
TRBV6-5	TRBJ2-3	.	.	CASSYMIADTQYF	TGTGCCAGCAGTTACATGATTGCAGATACGCAGTATTTT
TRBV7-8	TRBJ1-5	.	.	CASSLGRGHLVNQPQHF	TGTGCCAGCAGCTTAGGCCGGGGACACCTAGTGAATCAGCCCCAGCATTTT
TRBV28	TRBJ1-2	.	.	CASSLGVGGYTF	TGTGCCAGCAGTTTAGGTGTCGGTGGCTACACCTTC
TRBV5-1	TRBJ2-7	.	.	CASSARWDGVSYEQYF	TGCGCCAGCAGCGCCCGGTGGGACGGGGTTTCCTACGAGCAGTACTTC
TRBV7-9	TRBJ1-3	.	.	CASSLEDSAGNTIYF	TGTGCCAGCAGCTTAGAGGACTCCGCCGGAAACACCATATATTTT
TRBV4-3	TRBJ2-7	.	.	CASSQDSSSEQYF	TGCGCCAGCAGCCAAGATAGTAGCTCCGAGCAGTACTTC
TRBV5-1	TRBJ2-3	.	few	CASSPPDSPSTDTQYF	TGCGCCAGCAGTCCACCCGACAGTCCGAGCACAGATACGCAGTATTTT
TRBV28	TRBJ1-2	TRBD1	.	CASSSLGQGARANYGYTF	TGTGCCAGCAGTTCCCTGGGACAGGGGGCGCGGGCTAACTATGGCTACACCTTC
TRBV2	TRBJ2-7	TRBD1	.	CASSAGTGAYEQYF	TGTGCCAGCAGTGCCGGGACAGGGGCCTACGAGCAGTACTTC
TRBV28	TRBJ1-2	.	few	CASRTPGEFGYTF	TGTGCCAGCCGTACTCCAGGGGAGTTCGGCTACACCTTC
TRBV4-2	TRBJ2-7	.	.	CASSLFEVGEQYF	TGTGCCAGCAGCCTCTTCGAGGTGGGCGAGCAGTACTTC
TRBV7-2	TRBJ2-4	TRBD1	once	CASSSHPGQGGNIQYF	TGTGCCAGCAGCTCCCACCCTGGACAGGGGGGAAACATTCAGTACTTC
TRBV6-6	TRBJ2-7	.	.	CASSPHDRAPYEQYF	TGTGCCAGCAGTCCACATGATCGCGCGCCCTACGAGCAGTACTTC
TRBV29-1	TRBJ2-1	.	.	CSILRDFEQFF	TGCAGCATTCTCCGGGACTTTGAGCAGTTCTTC
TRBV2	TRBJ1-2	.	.	CASSGLGTLYGYTF	TGTGCCAGCAGTGGTTTGGGGACACTCTATGGCTACACCTTC
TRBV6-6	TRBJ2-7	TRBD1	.	CATLGQESYEQYF	TGTGCCACCCTTGGACAGGAATCCTACGAGCAGTACTTC
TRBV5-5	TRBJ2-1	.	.	CASSPGSSYNEQFF	TGTGCCAGCAGCCCAGGGAGCTCCTACAATGAGCAGTTCTTC
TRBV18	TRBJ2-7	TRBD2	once	CASSLTSALPSYEQYF	TGTGCCAGCTCACTCACTAGCGCACTGCCTTCCTACGAGCAGTACTTC
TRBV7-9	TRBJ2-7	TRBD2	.	CASSFGTSNYEQYF	TGTGCCAGCAGCTTCGGGACTAGTAACTACGAGCAGTACTTC
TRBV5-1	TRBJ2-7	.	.	CASSLELAGYEQYF	TGCGCCAGCAGCTTGGAACTAGCAGGCTACGAGCAGTACTTC
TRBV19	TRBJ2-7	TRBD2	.	CASSILSGSSYEQYF	TGTGCCAGTAGTATACTTAGCGGGAGCTCCTACGAGCAGTACTTC
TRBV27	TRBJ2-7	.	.	CASSYTTGYYEQYF	TGTGCCAGCAGTTATACCACAGGTTACTACGAGCAGTACTTC
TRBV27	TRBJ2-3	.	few	CASSPRESTDTQYF	TGTGCCAGCAGTCCAAGGGAGAGCACAGATACGCAGTATTTT
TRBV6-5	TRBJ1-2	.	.	CASSWTLNYGYTF	TGTGCCAGCAGTTGGACCCTCAACTATGGCTACACCTTC
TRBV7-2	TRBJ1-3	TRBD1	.	CASSPDRASGNTIYF	TGTGCCAGCAGTCCGGACAGGGCCTCTGGAAACACCATATATTTT
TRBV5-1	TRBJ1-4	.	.	CASSLGRVSEKLFF	TGCGCCAGCAGCTTAGGCAGGGTATCTGAAAAACTGTTTTTT
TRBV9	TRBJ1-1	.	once	CASSANSGITEAFF	TGTGCCAGCAGCGCCAATTCGGGGATCACTGAAGCTTTCTTT
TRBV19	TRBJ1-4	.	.	CASSIGASVFF	TGTGCCAGTAGTATCGGGGCGTCGGTGTTTTTT
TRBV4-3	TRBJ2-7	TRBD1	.	CASSQNLAGGVYEQYF	TGCGCCAGCAGCCAAAACCTGGCAGGGGGCGTCTACGAGCAGTACTTC
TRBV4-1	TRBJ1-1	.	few	CASSTHRVSWTEAFF	TGCGCCAGCAGCACCCACAGGGTCAGTTGGACTGAAGCTTTCTTT